The 24 T cell receptor beta chains in this list originate from one sample, sequenced in a study of shared clonotypes between healthy human individuals. The method was immunoSEQ multiplex PCR; TCRdb's version includes in-frame clones alone and lacks a portion of them. Here the sample spans 900,000 to 1,200,000 clones, roughly 74% being singletons. The specimen was memory CD4+ T cells from PBMCs. The subset: CD45RA-negative fraction. Every receptor here comes from a man aged 18-30 years in good health. Some clones in this sample may be carry-over from other donors' samples.

The J gene is TRBJ1-2, the V gene TRBV6-1; the D gene is possibly TRBD1 (5 bases). CDR3 length: 14 residues. Germline-derived CDR1 and CDR2 are MNHNS and SASEGT. With 1 base removed from V and 0 bases from J, the gap between germline ends came to 6 bases. CDR3 bases: TGTGCCAGCAGTGAAGGCAGGGCTAACTATGGCTACACCTTC. Protein product: CASSEGRANYGYTF.

The V and J genes are TRBV7-2 and TRBJ2-1, with D perhaps matching TRBD2 (6 bases). Germline lookup yields CDR1 SGHTA and CDR2 FQGNSA. The CDR3 runs 14 residues. Trimming took off 5 bases at V and 8 bases at J, with 16 bases between the two ends. The CDR3 spells CASSPGLPSDEQFF. CDR3 sequence (DNA): TGTGCCAGCAGCCCGGGACTCCCTTCGGATGAGCAGTTCTTC. Full variable domain (remainder filled in from reference TRBV7-2 and TRBJ2-1): GAGVSQSPSNKVTEKGKDVELRCDPISGHTALYWYRQSLGQGLEFLIYFQGNSAPDKSGLPSDRFSAERTGGSVSTLTIQRTQQEDSAVYLCASSPGLPSDEQFFGPGTRLTVL.

As for this clone: The sample has other DNA sequences that encode this CDR3 too. The J gene is TRBJ2-7, the V gene TRBV18; D gene unclear. This CDR3 comprises 13 residues. Germline V gives CDR1 KGHSH, CDR2 LQKENI. V lost 3 bases, J lost 0 bases, and 6 bases lay in between. CDR3 DNA sequence: TGTGCCAGCTCACCTCCGAGCTCCTACGAGCAGTACTTC. Its translation: CASSPPSSYEQYF.

This rearrangement joins TRBV15 to TRBJ1-2; no firm D call. CDR3 length equals 13 residues. Trimming stripped 0 bases from V and 5 bases from J, with 7 bases between. Germline V gene sequence: CDR1 LNHNV, CDR2 YYDKDF (reference sequence). The CDR3 DNA reads TGTGCCACCAGCAGAGACAGGTTTTATGGCTACACCTTC. Protein sequence: CATSRDRFYGYTF.

The chain links TRBV7-2 to TRBJ2-2; 12 bases agree with TRBD2. The CDR3 has 15 amino acids. Germline V lookup: CDR1 SGHTA, CDR2 FQGNSA. With 5 bases clipped from V and 7 bases from J, the junction kept 5 bases outside the gene matches. The CDR3 DNA is TGTGCCAGCAGCCTAAGGACTAGCGGGATCGGGGAGCTGTTTTTT. This encodes CASSLRTSGIGELFF.

This clone was picked up one time. Within the sample, other DNA sequences also encode this same CDR3. The V and J genes are TRBV6-1 and TRBJ1-4; D not certain. This CDR3 is built from 13 residues. Germline V lookup: CDR1 MNHNS, CDR2 SASEGT. V gave up 6 bases and J gave up 0 bases, with 5 bases separating them. The CDR3 DNA sequence: TGTGCCAGCAGCCGGACAACTAATGAAAAACTGTTTTTT. Amino acids: CASSRTTNEKLFF.

The V and J genes are TRBV28 and TRBJ2-5, with 8 bases lining up with TRBD2. Germline V gene data show CDR1 as MDHEN and CDR2 as SYDVKM. V lost 6 bases to trimming and J lost 6 bases; unmatched junction nucleotides: 18. The CDR3 runs to 17 residues. The CDR3 DNA reads as TGTGCCAGCAGCCTTCTAACGGGAGGGCTCACGGGGAAGACCCAGTACTTC. Protein: CASSLLTGGLTGKTQYF. Combining the CDR3 with reference TRBV28 and TRBJ2-5 gives the whole variable domain DVKVTQSSRYLVKRTGEKVFLECVQDMDHENMFWYRQDPGLGLRLIYFSYDVKMKEKGDIPEGYSVSREKKERFSLILESASTNQTSMYLCASSLLTGGLTGKTQYFGPGTRLLVL.

The chain couples TRBV28 to TRBJ1-2; D call uncertain. V gave up 2 bases and J gave up 2 bases, with 12 bases separating them. The CDR3 runs to 15 residues. The V gene's germline CDR1 is MDHEN and CDR2 SYDVKM. The CDR3 DNA reads TGTGCCAGCAGTTTAAGCCCACCTTGGAACTATGGCTACACCTTC. It yields the protein CASSLSPPWNYGYTF.

The chain recombines TRBV2 with TRBJ1-5; a possible D gene is TRBD1 (5 bases). The V gene's germline CDR1 is SNHLY and CDR2 FYNNEI. This CDR3 contains 14 residues. V was clipped by 6 bases and J by 2 bases, with 11 bases between them. DNA of the CDR3: TGTGCCAGCAGCGCAGGGATGGGCAATCAGCCCCAGCATTTT. Protein sequence: CASSAGMGNQPQHF.

The sample holds a few counts of this clone. V usage is TRBV15 and J usage is TRBJ2-5, with 10 bases matching TRBD2. The J call may be faulty, since TRBJ2-7 better matches the DNA end. This CDR3 spans 15 amino acids. Germline V CDR1 and CDR2: LNHNV, YYDKDF (reference sequence). The CDR3 reads CATSEGLALTYEQYF. CDR3 DNA sequence: TGTGCCACCAGCGAGGGACTAGCGTTAACCTACGAGCAGTACTTC.

CDR3 region: CASSQSPGDYGYTF. CDR3 nucleotides: TGTGCCAGCAGCCAATCACCTGGTGATTATGGCTACACCTTC. The genes are TRBV11-3 and TRBJ1-2; D is undetermined. V was pared by 5 bases and J by 5 bases, with 15 bases between. Looked up from germline, CDR1 is SGHNT and CDR2 is YENEEA. The CDR3 has 14 amino acids.

The V gene is TRBV11-2, the J gene TRBJ2-6; D remains ambiguous. V lost 6 bases to trimming and J lost 4 bases, with 10 bases between them. The germline V gene encodes CDR1 SGHAT and CDR2 FQNNGV. This CDR3 spans 14 amino acids. CDR3 protein: CASSGSQGANVLTF. The CDR3 region has the DNA TGTGCCAGCAGTGGCAGCCAGGGGGCCAACGTCCTGACTTTC.

The genes are TRBV7-2 and TRBJ1-5; a weak D match, TRBD1 (5 bases). The CDR3 contains 15 residues. Germline lookup yields CDR1 SGHTA and CDR2 FQGNSA. The V end was cut by 1 base, the J end by 5 bases, with 12 bases between. The CDR3 reads CASSLDPGFDQPQHF. The CDR3 DNA is TGTGCCAGCAGCTTAGATCCAGGGTTCGATCAGCCCCAGCATTTT.

The chain is built from TRBV28 and TRBJ2-1; the D gene is possibly TRBD2 (5 bases). The CDR3 length is 16 residues. CDR1 and CDR2 (germline): MDHEN, SYDVKM. Trimming pared 5 bases from V and 0 bases from J, leaving 14 bases between. Here the CDR3 reads CASSLREFSSYNEQFF. CDR3 nucleotide sequence: TGTGCCAGCAGTCTCCGGGAATTCAGCTCCTACAATGAGCAGTTCTTC.

This sequence joins TRBV9 and TRBJ2-1; maybe TRBD1 (6 bases). The CDR3 extends over 14 amino acids. V was shortened by 0 bases and J by 4 bases, with 8 bases between the two germline ends. Germline CDR1 reads SGDLS; CDR2 reads YYNGEE. The CDR3 reads CASSVGQGYNEQFF. CDR3 sequence (DNA): TGTGCCAGCAGCGTAGGTCAGGGGTACAATGAGCAGTTCTTC.

The gene calls are TRBV5-1 and TRBJ1-2; 8 bases match TRBD1. The length of the CDR3 is 14 residues. Trimming removed 0 bases from V and 4 bases from J; junction bases left unmatched: 2. Germline V gene data show CDR1 as SGHRS and CDR2 as YFSETQ. The CDR3 spells CASSLGQGTYGYTF. The CDR3 nucleotides are TGCGCCAGCAGCTTGGGACAGGGGACCTATGGCTACACCTTC.

The chain carries TRBV29-1 and TRBJ2-3; 7 bases map to TRBD1. CDR3 length equals 17 residues. Germline CDR1 is SQVTM and CDR2 is ANQGSEA. V trimming: 4 bases; J trimming: 2 bases; junction bases outside the gene matches: 15. The CDR3 DNA reads TGCAGCGTTGCTAGGACAGGCACCCTAAGCTTCACAGATACGCAGTATTTT. This encodes CSVARTGTLSFTDTQYF.

This chain connects TRBV28 to TRBJ1-1; no reliable D call. This CDR3 is 14 amino acids long. The V and J ends lost 5 bases and 6 bases respectively, with 16 bases between them. Germline CDR1 reads MDHEN; CDR2 reads SYDVKM. DNA of the CDR3: TGTGCCAGCAGTGTCGGTGGAATTGGCGCTGAAGCTTTCTTT. This gives the protein CASSVGGIGAEAFF.

V is TRBV5-6 and J is TRBJ2-1; no definite D call. The CDR3 extends over 15 amino acids. CDR1 is SGHDT and CDR2 is YYEEEE in the germline V gene. The V and J ends lost 3 bases and 0 bases respectively, with 10 bases between them. The CDR3 reads CASSSQRNSYNEQFF. The CDR3 DNA reads TGTGCCAGCAGCTCCCAGAGAAACTCCTACAATGAGCAGTTCTTC.

The chain uses TRBV7-2 and TRBJ2-1, with D uncertain. The CDR3 runs 15 residues. The V end lost 1 base, the J end lost 3 bases, and 10 bases lay between the germline ends. Germline lookup yields CDR1 SGHTA and CDR2 FQGNSA. The DNA of the CDR3 is TGTGCCAGCAGCTTAGATTGGGGTGGCTACAATGAGCAGTTCTTC. This sequence encodes CASSLDWGGYNEQFF.

The J gene is TRBJ2-1, the V gene TRBV12-5; TRBD2 matches at 8 bases. Germline CDR1 and CDR2: LGHNT and FRNRAP. After removal of 1 base from V and 4 bases from J, the junction contained 6 bases not matched to a gene. The CDR3 consists of 16 residues. CDR3 bases: TGTGCTAGTGGTTTGGAGCGGGAGAGGGGGTACAATGAGCAGTTCTTC. This encodes CASGLERERGYNEQFF.

This clone came up many times. The chain employs TRBV4-2 and TRBJ2-1; 13 positions agree with TRBD2. CDR1 is LGHNA, CDR2 YNFKEQ, per germline. CDR3 length equals 15 residues. With 3 bases clipped from V and 6 bases from J, the junction kept 2 bases outside the gene matches. The CDR3 spells CASSHTSGRANEQFF. In DNA form, the CDR3 reads TGTGCCAGCAGCCACACTAGCGGGAGGGCCAATGAGCAGTTCTTC.

The J gene is TRBJ1-2, the V gene TRBV4-1; the D gene is possibly TRBD1 (5 bases). Between the trimmed V and J ends, which lost 1 base and 4 bases, there was a span of 10 bases. Germline V gives CDR1 MGHRA, CDR2 YSYEKL. CDR3 length: 14 residues. CDR3 protein: CASSQVGVGYGYTF. The DNA for the CDR3 is TGCGCCAGCAGCCAAGTAGGGGTTGGCTATGGCTACACCTTC.

This chain connects TRBV4-1 to TRBJ2-2; 9 bases match TRBD2. V lost 5 bases, J lost 4 bases, and 14 bases stayed unmatched. The CDR3 covers 18 residues. Per the germline V gene, CDR1 is MGHRA and CDR2 is YSYEKL. The CDR3 nucleotides are TGCGCCAGCAGCTATTCCTCACCTGGAGCGGGAGGCACCGGGGAGCTGTTTTTT. This translates into CASSYSSPGAGGTGELFF.